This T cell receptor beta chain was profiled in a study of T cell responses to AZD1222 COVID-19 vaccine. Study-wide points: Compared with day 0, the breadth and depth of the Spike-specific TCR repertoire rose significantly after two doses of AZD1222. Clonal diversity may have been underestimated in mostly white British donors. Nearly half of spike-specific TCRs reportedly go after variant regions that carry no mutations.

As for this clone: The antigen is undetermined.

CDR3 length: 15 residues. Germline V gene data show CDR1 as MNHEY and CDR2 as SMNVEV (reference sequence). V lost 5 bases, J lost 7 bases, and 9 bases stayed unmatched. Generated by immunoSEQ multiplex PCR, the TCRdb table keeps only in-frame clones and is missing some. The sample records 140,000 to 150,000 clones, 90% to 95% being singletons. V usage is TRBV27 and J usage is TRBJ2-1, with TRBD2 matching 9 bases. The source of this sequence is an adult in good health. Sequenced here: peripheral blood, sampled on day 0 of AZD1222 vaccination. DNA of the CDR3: TGTGCCAGCAGTCTACCGGGACTAGCTTTGAATGAGCAGTTCTTC. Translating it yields CASSLPGLALNEQFF.